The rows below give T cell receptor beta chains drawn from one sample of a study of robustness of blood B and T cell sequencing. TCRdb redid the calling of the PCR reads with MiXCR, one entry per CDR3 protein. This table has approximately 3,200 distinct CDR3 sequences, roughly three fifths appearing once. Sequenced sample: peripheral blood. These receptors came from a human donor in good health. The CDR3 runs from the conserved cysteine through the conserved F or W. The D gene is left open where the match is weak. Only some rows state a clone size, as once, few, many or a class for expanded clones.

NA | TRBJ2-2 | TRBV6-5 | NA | CASSYLGAGELFF | TGTGCCAGCAGTTACTTGGGGGCCGGGGAGCTGTTTTTT
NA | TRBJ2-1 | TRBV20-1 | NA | CSASALERHNEQFF | TGCAGTGCTAGTGCCCTTGAGCGGCACAATGAGCAGTTCTTC
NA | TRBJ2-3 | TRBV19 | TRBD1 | CASSIAGQGYDTQYF | TGTGCCAGTAGTATAGCGGGACAGGGGTACGATACGCAGTATTTT
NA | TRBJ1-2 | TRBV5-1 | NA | CASPPTVSGYTF | TGCGCCAGCCCCCCGACTGTGAGCGGCTACACCTTC
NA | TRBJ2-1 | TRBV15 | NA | CATSRGRAGLDEQFF | TGTGCCACCAGCAGAGGAAGGGCAGGGCTGGATGAGCAGTTCTTC
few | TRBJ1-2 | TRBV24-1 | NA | CATSDLEGYGYTF | TGTGCCACCAGTGATTTGGAGGGTTATGGCTACACCTTC
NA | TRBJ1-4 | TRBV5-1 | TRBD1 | CASSPGQGDEKLFF | TGCGCCAGCAGCCCGGGACAGGGTGATGAAAAACTGTTTTTT
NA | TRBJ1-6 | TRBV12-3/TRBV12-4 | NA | CASSPTEMRSPLHF | TGTGCCAGCAGTCCGACCGAAATGAGGTCACCCCTCCACTTT
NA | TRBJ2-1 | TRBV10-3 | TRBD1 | CAISRDRNNEQFF | TGTGCCATCAGCCGGGACAGAAACAATGAGCAGTTCTTC
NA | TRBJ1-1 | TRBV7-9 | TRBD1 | CASSLATGYTEAFF | TGTGCCAGCAGCTTAGCGACAGGGTACACTGAAGCTTTCTTT
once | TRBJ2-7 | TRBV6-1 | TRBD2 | CASSSGGGNYEQYF | TGTGCCAGCAGCTCGGGGGGGGGCAATTACGAGCAGTACTTC
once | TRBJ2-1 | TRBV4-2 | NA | CASSQEGENEQFF | TGTGCCAGCAGCCAGGAGGGAGAGAATGAGCAGTTCTTC
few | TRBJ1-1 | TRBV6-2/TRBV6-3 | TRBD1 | CASSYLDRGGQATEAFF | TGTGCCAGCAGTTACCTAGACAGGGGGGGCCAGGCCACTGAAGCTTTCTTT
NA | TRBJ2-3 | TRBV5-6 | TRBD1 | CASSQGQGRWRDTQYF | TGTGCCAGCAGCCAAGGACAGGGTCGGTGGCGGGATACGCAGTATTTT
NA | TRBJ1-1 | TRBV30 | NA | CAWSAPNTEAFF | TGTGCCTGGAGTGCCCCAAACACTGAAGCTTTCTTT
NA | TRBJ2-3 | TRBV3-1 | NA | CASTTGGIKDTQYF | TGTGCCAGCACCACAGGTGGGATAAAAGATACGCAGTATTTT
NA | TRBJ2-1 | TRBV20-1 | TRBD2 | CSARTPAGGDNEQFF | TGCAGTGCTAGAACCCCAGCGGGGGGTGACAATGAGCAGTTCTTC
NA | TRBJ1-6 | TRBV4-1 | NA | CASSQEFRGPYNSPLHF | TGCGCCAGCAGCCAAGAATTCCGGGGACCCTATAATTCACCCCTCCACTTT
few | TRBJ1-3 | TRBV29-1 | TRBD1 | CSGTRQGSGNTIYF | TGCAGCGGCACCCGACAGGGATCTGGAAACACCATATATTTT
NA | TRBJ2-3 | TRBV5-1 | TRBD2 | CASSIGLADADTQYF | TGCGCCAGCAGCATTGGACTAGCCGACGCAGATACGCAGTATTTT
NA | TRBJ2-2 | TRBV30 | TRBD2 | CAWSPTSGTYTGELFF | TGTGCCTGGAGTCCAACTAGCGGGACCTACACCGGGGAGCTGTTTTTT
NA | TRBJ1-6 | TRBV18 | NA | CASSPAIRGALNSPLHF | TGTGCCAGCTCACCTGCCATACGGGGGGCCTTAAATTCACCCCTCCACTTT
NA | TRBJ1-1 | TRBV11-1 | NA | CASSFLNTEAFF | TGTGCCAGCAGCTTCCTGAACACTGAAGCTTTCTTT
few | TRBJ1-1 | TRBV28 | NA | CASTTGQWRAFF | TGTGCCAGCACCACAGGACAGTGGCGCGCTTTCTTT
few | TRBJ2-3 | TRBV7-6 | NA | CASSMGSYTQYF | TGTGCCAGCAGCATGGGGTCTTATACGCAGTATTTT
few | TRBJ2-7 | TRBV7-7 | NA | CASSPTPGAEVHEQYF | TGTGCCAGCAGCCCCACCCCGGGGGCAGAGGTCCACGAGCAGTACTTC
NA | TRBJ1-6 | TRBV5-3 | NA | CARSQSPLHF | TGTGCCAGAAGCCAGTCACCCCTCCACTTT
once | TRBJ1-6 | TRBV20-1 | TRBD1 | CSADGQGENSPLHF | TGCAGTGCAGACGGACAGGGGGAGAATTCACCCCTCCACTTT
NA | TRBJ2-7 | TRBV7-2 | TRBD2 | CASSLDASGGSYEQYF | TGTGCCAGCAGCTTAGACGCTAGCGGGGGATCCTACGAGCAGTACTTC